This is a list of T cell receptor beta chains from one sample in a study of CD8 T cells in Susac syndrome. One entry per CDR3 protein, called by TCRdb with MiXCR from the immunoSEQ multiplex PCR reads. The top ten clones hold about 0.11% of a sample with 250,000 to 350,000 distinct CDR3 sequences, approximately 85% of them seen once. The source material was CD8+ T cells from PBMCs. The origin of the receptors is a human donor with multiple sclerosis. CDR3s include the opening cysteine and the closing phenylalanine or tryptophan.

TRBV27	TRBJ2-6	CASSILQGTGANVLTF
TRBV20-1	TRBJ2-4	CSASLSGENIQYF
TRBV20-1	TRBJ2-7	CSARDQRSYEQYF
TRBV6-5	TRBJ2-1	CASSWARWNEQFF
TRBV30	TRBJ2-7	CAWGSGGREQYF
TRBV19	TRBJ2-1	CASSIDLEASHYNEQFF
TRBV23-1	TRBJ2-7	CASSQYLQGRGHYEQYF
TRBV2	TRBJ2-7	CASSHGTSGTYEQYF
TRBV20-1	TRBJ2-7	CSAQQDRGNIYEQYF
TRBV5-6	TRBJ2-1	CASNTPPDLYNEQFF
TRBV19	TRBJ1-1	CASSISGFWNTEAFF
TRBV10-3	TRBJ2-5	CAISGRLAEETQYF
TRBV5-1	TRBJ2-7	CASTPSGTNGYEQYF
TRBV20-1	TRBJ2-1	CATPPRLAGDIDEQFF
TRBV9	TRBJ1-5	CASSPSGLSNQPQHF
TRBV5-6	TRBJ2-1	CASSLANHEQFF
TRBV5-1	TRBJ2-3	CASSRTGTSHTDTQYF
TRBV6-1	TRBJ1-5	CASSEPQPQHF
TRBV25-1	TRBJ2-1	CASSGRGVIFVGDEQFF
TRBV7-9	TRBJ1-2	CASSLGTGNGCTF
TRBV7-9	TRBJ1-1	CASSLESTEAFF
TRBV11-2	TRBJ2-3	CASSQGEIVGTDTQYF
TRBV20-1	TRBJ2-1	CSAKPGPAFNEQFF
TRBV14	TRBJ2-7	CASRGGYPYEQYF
TRBV6-5	TRBJ2-1	CASRSLAGTFEQFF
TRBV7-3	TRBJ2-2	CASSLRDRPPGELFF
TRBV7-9	TRBJ2-4	CASSISGGSVKNIQYF
TRBV6-4	TRBJ2-1	CASSVTSGKRYNEQFF
TRBV9	TRBJ2-7	CASSVSGINEQYF
TRBV24-1	TRBJ1-5	CATSDLGCTGGQPQHF
TRBV20-1	TRBJ1-4	CSAQGRSKNEKLFF
TRBV9	TRBJ1-3	CASSGRTSPGNTIYF
TRBV20-1	TRBJ2-2	CSARDGGRRTGELFF
TRBV9	TRBJ2-5	CASSVVGGREETQYF
TRBV20-1	TRBJ2-3	CSARVEAGIPDTQYF
TRBV6-2/TRBV6-3	TRBJ2-5	CASIALGLAGGQETQYF